The 19 T cell receptor beta chains reported below all come from one sample, sequenced in a study of blood T cell repertoires in COVID-19. Here immunoSEQ multiplex PCR was the method, and the copy in TCRdb shows in-frame clones only, minus some. The sample contains under 300,000 clones, less than 90% of which appear only once. The sample was peripheral blood. The receptor set was obtained from a human donor in a cohort sampled during active COVID-19.

The rearrangement joins TRBV3-1 (or the pseudogene TRBV3-2) to TRBJ2-7, with D possibly being TRBD2 (5 bases). Trimming shortened V by 6 bases and J by 6 bases, and 18 bases separated the two germline ends. CDR1 LGHDT and CDR2 YNNKEL come from the germline V gene (reference sequence). CDR3 size: 14 residues. The CDR3, as DNA: TGTGCCAGCAGGGATAGGCCATCAGAGGGCGAGCAGTACTTC. Its protein is CASRDRPSEGEQYF.

The CDR3: CATSSEGSYNEQFF. In DNA form, the CDR3 reads TGTGCCACCAGCAGTGAGGGCTCCTACAATGAGCAGTTCTTC. The rearrangement links TRBV15 to TRBJ2-1, with D perhaps TRBD2 (5 bases). V was shortened by 3 bases and J by 0 bases, with 6 bases between the two germline ends. CDR3 length: 14 amino acids. Germline CDR1 and CDR2: LNHNV and YYDKDF (reference sequence).

The rearrangement uses TRBV5-6 and TRBJ1-2, with TRBD1 identical over 11 bases. This CDR3 has 14 amino acids. Trimming cost V 4 bases and J 8 bases; bases outside gene matches: 7. Germline-derived CDR1 and CDR2 are SGHDT and YYEEEE. The CDR3 loop reads CASSNGQGARGYTF. The CDR3 region has the DNA TGTGCCAGCAGCAACGGACAGGGGGCGAGGGGCTACACCTTC.

The V gene is TRBV19, the J gene TRBJ1-6; possible D gene TRBD1, 6 bases. This CDR3 has 13 amino acids. Trimming removed 9 bases from V and 10 bases from J, with 16 bases in between. CDR1 and CDR2 from the germline V gene are LNHDA and SQIVND (reference sequence). This chain's CDR3 is CASRDIALSPLHF. The CDR3 nucleotides are TGTGCCAGCCGGGACATCGCTCTCTCACCCCTCCACTTT.

The chain uses TRBV5-5 and TRBJ1-4, with D hard to call. The CDR3 extends over 16 amino acids. Trimming removed 5 bases at V and 1 base at J, with 15 bases between. Germline CDR1 SGHKS, CDR2 YYEKEE (reference sequence). CDR3 sequence (DNA): TGTGCCAGCAGTTTTGGGTGGTGGAGAACTAATGAAAAACTGTTTTTT. Residues: CASSFGWWRTNEKLFF.

This clone came up a few times. The V gene is TRBV5-4, the J gene TRBJ1-1; the D is unclear. V was pared by 4 bases and J by 11 bases, with 18 bases between. This CDR3 contains 13 residues. Germline V gene data show CDR1 as SGHNT and CDR2 as YYREEE (reference sequence). The CDR3 spells CASSIDGSSGAFF. The CDR3 nucleotides read TGTGCCAGCAGCATCGATGGCAGCTCGGGGGCTTTCTTT.

Of note for this clone: Other nucleotide sequences in the sample specify the same CDR3. This rearrangement joins TRBV7-2 to TRBJ2-5; 10 bases are shared with TRBD1. Unmatched junction bases numbered 0, after V lost 0 bases and J lost 5 bases. Germline lookup yields CDR1 SGHTA and CDR2 FQGNSA. The CDR3 sequence is 14 residues long. The CDR3 loop reads CASSLAGQGETQYF. For the CDR3, the DNA is TGTGCCAGCAGCTTAGCGGGACAGGGGGAGACCCAGTACTTC.

The chain uses TRBV15 and TRBJ2-7; 8 nucleotides match TRBD1. The length of the CDR3 is 15 residues. Germline CDR1 is LNHNV and CDR2 is YYDKDF (reference sequence). The J segment lost 0 bases and the V segment lost 3 bases, leaving 4 bases of the junction unmatched. In nucleotides, the CDR3 is TGTGCCACCAGCAGCCGACAGGGGATCTCCTACGAGCAGTACTTC. The encoded protein is CATSSRQGISYEQYF.

This clone has only one observation. The chain couples TRBV19 to TRBJ2-2, with a possible D match to TRBD1 (6 bases). The CDR3 runs to 14 residues. Looked up from germline, CDR1 is LNHDA and CDR2 is SQIVND (reference sequence). V dropped 4 bases and J dropped 4 bases, with 10 bases sitting between them. The CDR3 region has the DNA TGTGCCAGTAGTACCCCAGGGGCCACCGGGGAGCTGTTTTTT. This gives the protein CASSTPGATGELFF.

This sequence joins TRBV7-2 and TRBJ1-1, with a weak D call TRBD1 (5 bases). Germline-derived CDR1 and CDR2 are SGHTA and FQGNSA. The ends were cut back, 3 bases at V and 1 base at J, with 9 bases in the middle. CDR3 size: 14 residues. The CDR3 bases are TGTGCCAGCAGCTTCGGGGGGGGGAACACTGAAGCTTTCTTT. Protein product: CASSFGGGNTEAFF.

The V gene is TRBV29-1, the J gene TRBJ2-3; 7 bases are a match to TRBD2. Germline-derived CDR1 and CDR2 are SQVTM and ANQGSEA. The CDR3 is 12 residues long. The V segment lost 5 bases and the J segment 4 bases; nucleotides outside the gene matches: 3. The CDR3 spells CSVSSGPDTQYF. The CDR3 bases are TGCAGCGTTTCTAGCGGCCCAGATACGCAGTATTTT.

This clone was counted a few times. The chain joins TRBV19 to TRBJ2-3, with 7 bases aligning to TRBD1. CDR3 size: 15 residues. The germline V gene encodes CDR1 LNHDA and CDR2 SQIVND (reference sequence). J gave up 3 bases and V 4 bases, and 7 bases lay outside the gene matches. CDR3 protein: CASSTGQVVTDTQYF. CDR3 bases: TGTGCCAGTAGTACTGGACAGGTAGTAACAGATACGCAGTATTTT. The full variable domain, in which reference TRBV19 and TRBJ2-3 provide the parts outside the CDR3, is DGGITQSPKYLFRKEGQNVTLSCEQNLNHDAMYWYRQDPGQGLRLIYYSQIVNDFQKGDIAEGYSVSREKKESFPLTVTSAQKNPTAFYLCASSTGQVVTDTQYFGPGTRLTVL.

The chain joins TRBV27 to TRBJ1-2, with 8 positions matching TRBD1. Germline CDR1 and CDR2: MNHEY and SMNVEV (reference sequence). This CDR3 comprises 15 residues. V shed 6 bases, J shed 2 bases, and the junction held 8 bases outside the gene matches. This CDR3 is CASSTTTGENYGYTF. CDR3 sequence (DNA): TGTGCCAGCAGCACGACGACAGGGGAAAACTATGGCTACACCTTC.

The V gene is TRBV2, the J gene TRBJ1-4; maybe TRBD1 (6 bases). V was shortened by 6 bases and J by 4 bases, with 12 bases between the two germline ends. Germline values: CDR1 SNHLY, CDR2 FYNNEI. The CDR3 covers 14 residues. The CDR3 protein is CASREIRGNEKLFF. Written as DNA, the CDR3 is TGTGCCAGCAGGGAGATCAGGGGTAATGAAAAACTGTTTTTT. Filled out from reference TRBV2 and TRBJ1-4, the complete variable domain reads EPEVTQTPSHQVTQMGQEVILRCVPISNHLYFYWYRQILGQKVEFLVSFYNNEISEKSEIFDDQFSVERPDGSNFTLKIRSTKLEDSAMYFCASREIRGNEKLFFGSGTQLSVL.

The chain couples TRBV7-2 to TRBJ2-3; 8 bases line up with TRBD2. CDR1 is SGHTA and CDR2 is FQGNSA in the germline V gene. V shed 1 base and J 2 bases; nucleotides not matched to a gene: 8. This CDR3 has 17 residues. As DNA, the CDR3 is TGTGCCAGCAGCTTAGTGGGTACTAGCGGAACCACAGATACGCAGTATTTT. This encodes CASSLVGTSGTTDTQYF.

The chain employs TRBV14 and TRBJ2-5; 12 bases map to TRBD2. This CDR3 has 18 amino acids. The germline V gene has CDR1 SGHDN and CDR2 FVKESK. V was clipped by 4 bases and J by 5 bases; unmatched bases: 14. The CDR3, as DNA: TGTGCCAGCAGCCGTCCCGGGCTAGCGGGAGGGCTCATCGAGACCCAGTACTTC. Protein sequence: CASSRPGLAGGLIETQYF. Full variable domain (missing parts from reference TRBV14 and TRBJ2-5): EAGVTQFPSHSVIEKGQTVTLRCDPISGHDNLYWYRRVMGKEIKFLLHFVKESKQDESGMPNNRFLAERTGGTYSTLKVQPAELEDSGVYFCASSRPGLAGGLIETQYFGPGTRLLVL.

V usage is TRBV20-1 and J usage is TRBJ2-7; TRBD2 aligns across 10 bases. The CDR3 is 14 residues long. Trimming cost V 3 bases and J 3 bases; bases outside gene matches: 5. The germline CDR1 and CDR2 sequences are DFQATT and SNEGSKA (reference sequence). The CDR3 nucleotides are TGCAGTGCTAGTGGGGTAGCGGGAGGCTACGAGCAGTACTTC. It translates to CSASGVAGGYEQYF.

J is TRBJ2-1 and V is TRBV5-1; 7 bases fit TRBD2. The junction had 4 bases not matched to a gene; V was cut back by 0 bases and J by 4 bases. The CDR3 is 15 residues long. The germline gives CDR1 SGHRS, CDR2 YFSETQ. The CDR3 DNA sequence: TGCGCCAGCAGCTTGGGCGGGAGAAATTACAATGAGCAGTTCTTC. It encodes CASSLGGRNYNEQFF.

This chain links TRBV7-8 with TRBJ2-1; 8 positions match TRBD2. CDR3 length equals 14 residues. The V segment lost 5 bases and the J segment 8 bases; nucleotides outside the gene matches: 8. Germline loops: CDR1 SGHVS, CDR2 FQNEAQ. CDR3 bases: TGTGCCAGCAGCCGCAAGCGGGAGTGGGATGAGCAGTTCTTC. It translates to CASSRKREWDEQFF. Full variable domain (remainder filled in from reference TRBV7-8 and TRBJ2-1): GAGVSQSPRYKVAKRGQDVALRCDPISGHVSLFWYQQALGQGPEFLTYFQNEAQLDKSGLPSDRFFAERPEGSVSTLKIQRTQQEDSAVYLCASSRKREWDEQFFGPGTRLTVL.